A selection of T cell receptor beta chains follows, all from one sample in a study of shared clonotypes between healthy human individuals. TCRdb keeps only in-frame clones here, not all; method: immunoSEQ multiplex PCR. The sample contains about 2.3 million clones, approximately 93% of which appear only once. Sequenced material: naive CD4+ T cells from PBMCs. Receptors were obtained from a man in his late teens or twenties in good health. Some clones in this sample may be carry-over from other donors' samples. Both conserved end residues are part of each CDR3. A D gene is named only where the DNA matches it firmly. Where a row states a size, it is once, few, many or the class of an expanded clone; other rows omit it.

v_call,j_call,clone_size,d_call,cdr3_length,cdr3_aa,cdr3_nt
TRBV7-2,TRBJ1-1,.,TRBD1,14,CASSVMTGVTEAFF,TGTGCCAGCAGCGTAATGACAGGGGTCACTGAAGCTTTCTTT
TRBV12-5,TRBJ1-2,.,.,12,CASGQGVYGYTF,TGTGCTAGTGGCCAAGGCGTCTATGGCTACACCTTC
TRBV11-3,TRBJ2-7,.,.,14,CASSLGHDGYEQYF,TGTGCCAGCAGCTTAGGGCACGATGGCTACGAGCAGTACTTC
TRBV9,TRBJ2-7,.,.,12,CASSMDSDEQYF,TGTGCCAGCAGCATGGACAGCGACGAGCAGTACTTC
TRBV10-3,TRBJ2-1,.,.,15,CATAEVGLSYNEQFF,TGTGCCACCGCGGAGGTCGGGTTATCCTACAATGAGCAGTTCTTC
TRBV6-6,TRBJ2-2,.,.,13,CASSYLSPGELFF,TGTGCCAGCAGTTACCTCTCCCCCGGGGAGCTGTTTTTT
TRBV29-1,TRBJ2-1,once,TRBD1,15,CSVEGGQSSYNEQFF,TGCAGCGTTGAAGGGGGACAGAGCTCCTACAATGAGCAGTTCTTC
TRBV19,TRBJ2-3,.,TRBD2,15,CASRQAGGPLDTQYF,TGTGCCAGTCGCCAGGCGGGAGGGCCGTTAGATACGCAGTATTTT
TRBV2,TRBJ2-1,.,.,23,CASGKRDRGSGLAAPELRNEQFF,TGTGCCAGCGGGAAAAGGGACAGGGGATCGGGACTAGCGGCTCCTGAGTTGAGGAATGAGCAGTTCTTC
TRBV6-1,TRBJ2-2,.,TRBD1,15,CAVVQGFQTTGELFF,TGTGCCGTCGTACAGGGGTTTCAGACCACCGGGGAGCTGTTTTTT
TRBV5-1,TRBJ1-1,.,TRBD1,14,CASSLGGAGTEAFF,TGCGCCAGCAGCTTAGGGGGCGCTGGGACTGAAGCTTTCTTT
TRBV5-4,TRBJ2-7,.,.,13,CASSLVSRGEQYF,TGTGCCAGCAGCTTGGTTTCACGCGGCGAGCAGTACTTC
TRBV4-1,TRBJ2-5,once,TRBD2,18,CASSHGTSGTREGETQYF,TGCGCCAGCAGCCACGGGACTAGCGGGACCAGGGAGGGGGAGACCCAGTACTTC
TRBV6-5,TRBJ1-4,few,.,11,CASRGNEKLFF,TGTGCCAGCAGAGGAAATGAAAAACTGTTTTTT
TRBV6-1,TRBJ1-2,.,TRBD1,15,CASSEVNRGDYGYTF,TGTGCCAGCAGTGAAGTTAACAGGGGGGACTATGGCTACACCTTC
TRBV7-9,TRBJ2-6,.,TRBD1,19,CASRPRLRQGPSGANVLTF,TGTGCCAGCAGACCCCGCCTCAGACAGGGACCCTCTGGGGCCAACGTCCTGACTTTC
TRBV2,TRBJ2-7,.,.,16,CASSPLKIRSSYEQYF,TGTGCCAGCAGCCCCTTAAAGATACGTAGCTCCTACGAGCAGTACTTC
TRBV13,TRBJ2-3,.,TRBD2,20,CASRWALRDRLAGDTDTQYF,TGTGCCAGCAGATGGGCCCTCCGGGACCGACTAGCGGGGGACACAGATACGCAGTATTTT
TRBV7-7,TRBJ1-5,.,.,16,CASSPVGGPSGQPQHF,TGTGCCAGCAGCCCGGTGGGGGGGCCGTCGGGTCAGCCCCAGCATTTT
TRBV7-9,TRBJ1-2,.,.,11,CASSFGGGYTF,TGTGCCAGCAGCTTTGGAGGCGGCTACACCTTC
TRBV5-1,TRBJ1-1,.,TRBD1,15,CASSSEGTGGTEAFF,TGCGCCAGCAGTTCTGAAGGGACAGGGGGCACTGAAGCTTTCTTT
TRBV5-4,TRBJ2-1,.,.,13,CASSLAERGEQFF,TGTGCCAGCAGCTTAGCGGAACGCGGTGAGCAGTTCTTC
TRBV7-4,TRBJ2-7,.,TRBD2,16,CASSLEVGGDLLKQYF,TGTGCCAGCAGCTTAGAAGTCGGGGGGGACCTACTGAAGCAGTACTTC
TRBV28,TRBJ2-7,.,.,16,CASSLPRNSGTYEQYF,TGTGCCAGCAGTCTTCCCCGGAACTCAGGGACCTACGAGCAGTACTTC
TRBV7-8,TRBJ1-1,.,.,14,CASSARGLNTEAFF,TGTGCCAGCAGCGCTAGAGGTCTGAACACTGAAGCTTTCTTT
TRBV11-2,TRBJ2-7,.,TRBD2,14,CASSLAGGPYEQYF,TGTGCCAGCAGCCTAGCGGGAGGCCCCTACGAGCAGTACTTC
TRBV6-1,TRBJ1-4,.,.,13,CASGPQANEKLFF,TGTGCCAGCGGACCACAAGCGAATGAAAAACTGTTTTTT
TRBV6-1,TRBJ1-2,once,.,15,CASSEAPGQFYGYTF,TGTGCCAGCAGTGAAGCCCCCGGGCAGTTCTATGGCTACACCTTC
TRBV7-2,TRBJ2-7,.,TRBD1,14,CASSSRQGTYEQYF,TGTGCCAGCAGCTCCCGACAGGGGACCTACGAGCAGTACTTC
TRBV18,TRBJ1-4,.,.,15,CASSPKAGNGEKLFF,TGTGCCAGCTCACCGAAGGCAGGGAACGGTGAAAAACTGTTTTTT
TRBV5-1,TRBJ2-7,once,TRBD1,16,CASSFGGTGRSYEQYF,TGCGCCAGCAGCTTCGGAGGGACAGGCCGCTCCTACGAGCAGTACTTC
TRBV5-1,TRBJ2-1,.,.,15,CASSQRGGTHNEQFF,TGCGCCAGCAGCCAGAGAGGTGGGACTCACAATGAGCAGTTCTTC
TRBV6-5,TRBJ2-4,.,.,15,CASSYGDPLKNIQYF,TGTGCCAGCAGTTACGGCGATCCCCTGAAAAACATTCAGTACTTC
TRBV30,TRBJ2-3,.,.,14,CAWSMAASTDTQYF,TGTGCCTGGAGTATGGCGGCTAGCACAGATACGCAGTATTTT
TRBV7-2,TRBJ1-2,.,.,13,CASSLSPRGGYTF,TGTGCCAGCAGCTTAAGTCCGAGAGGGGGCTACACCTTC
TRBV28,TRBJ2-5,.,.,15,CASSPLGTGGETQYF,TGTGCCAGCAGTCCCCTCGGGACGGGCGGGGAGACCCAGTACTTC
TRBV5-3,TRBJ2-7,.,TRBD2,15,CARSLTSGRTYEQYF,TGTGCCAGAAGCCTGACTAGCGGGAGGACCTACGAGCAGTACTTC
TRBV28,TRBJ2-7,.,TRBD2,15,CASSLTSGSFYEQYF,TGTGCCAGCAGCCTGACTAGCGGGAGCTTTTACGAGCAGTACTTC
TRBV29-1,TRBJ1-1,.,.,14,CSVAVSRMNTEAFF,TGCAGCGTGGCCGTATCCAGGATGAACACTGAAGCTTTCTTT
TRBV29-1,TRBJ2-1,.,TRBD1,13,CSVNRGSYNEQFF,TGCAGCGTAAACAGGGGATCCTACAATGAGCAGTTCTTC
TRBV6-1,TRBJ1-2,.,.,15,CASSEWRGPQGGYTF,TGTGCCAGCAGTGAATGGCGGGGTCCCCAGGGGGGCTACACCTTC
TRBV5-6,TRBJ2-7,.,TRBD1,15,CASSFRDRGPYEQYF,TGTGCCAGCAGCTTCCGGGACAGGGGACCGTACGAGCAGTACTTC
TRBV6-6,TRBJ1-3,once,.,15,CASSYTTLGRNTIYF,TGTGCCAGCAGTTACACGACTCTCGGAAGGAACACCATATATTTT
TRBV6-1,TRBJ1-5,.,.,13,CASMEGVGQPQHF,TGTGCCAGCATGGAAGGGGTCGGGCAGCCCCAGCATTTT
TRBV14,TRBJ2-7,.,.,13,CASSQSLYYEQYF,TGTGCCAGCAGCCAATCTCTGTATTACGAGCAGTACTTC
TRBV28,TRBJ1-2,.,.,13,CASSLAAGVGYTF,TGTGCCAGCAGTTTGGCCGCAGGGGTCGGCTACACCTTC
TRBV5-1,TRBJ1-5,.,TRBD1,15,CASSLGGTGNQPQHF,TGCGCCAGCAGCTTGGGAGGGACAGGGAATCAGCCCCAGCATTTT
TRBV4-1,TRBJ2-1,.,.,16,CASSPRIRVSYNEQFF,TGCGCCAGCAGCCCGAGGATAAGGGTATCCTACAATGAGCAGTTCTTC
TRBV5-1,TRBJ2-2,.,.,15,CASSPTGGGTGELFF,TGCGCCAGCAGCCCGACCGGGGGAGGCACCGGGGAGCTGTTTTTT
TRBV1,TRBJ2-1,once,.,13,CTSREGGKNEQFF,TGCACCAGCAGGGAGGGAGGGAAAAATGAGCAGTTCTTC
TRBV19,TRBJ1-5,.,.,14,CASDDGPSNQPQHF,TGTGCCAGTGACGACGGACCAAGCAATCAGCCCCAGCATTTT
TRBV29-1,TRBJ1-4,once,.,13,CSVEGQGREKLFF,TGCAGCGTTGAAGGCCAGGGTAGGGAAAAACTGTTTTTT